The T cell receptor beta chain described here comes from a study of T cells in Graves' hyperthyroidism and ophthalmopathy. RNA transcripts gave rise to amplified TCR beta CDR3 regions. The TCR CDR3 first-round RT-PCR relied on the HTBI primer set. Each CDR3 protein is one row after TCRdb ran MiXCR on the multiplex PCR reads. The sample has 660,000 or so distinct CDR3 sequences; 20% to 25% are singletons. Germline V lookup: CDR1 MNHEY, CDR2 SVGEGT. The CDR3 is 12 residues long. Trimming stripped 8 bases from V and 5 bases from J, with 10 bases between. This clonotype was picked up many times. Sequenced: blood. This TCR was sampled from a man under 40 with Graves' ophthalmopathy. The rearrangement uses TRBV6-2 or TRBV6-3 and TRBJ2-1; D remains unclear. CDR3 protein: CASEKTDNEQFF. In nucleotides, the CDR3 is TGTGCCAGCGAAAAGACCGACAATGAGCAGTTCTTC.